One sample yielded the 22 T cell receptor beta chains listed below, sequenced in a study of graft-versus-host responses after intestinal transplantation. Their antigen targets remain unknown. The method was immunoSEQ multiplex PCR; TCRdb's version includes in-frame clones alone and lacks a portion of them. The sample consists of more than 65,000 clones, around nine tenths of them appearing once. This specimen consisted of unstimulated CD4+ T cells sorted from spleen or lymph node cells, obtained before intestinal transplant. The receptors were gathered from a human donor who received an intestinal transplant.

CDR3 DNA sequence: TGTGCCAGCAGTTTAGGCGGGGAGCAGAATGAAAAACTGTTTTTT. Protein sequence: CASSLGGEQNEKLFF. The rearrangement joins TRBV28 to TRBJ1-4; D unclear. Germline V gene data show CDR1 as MDHEN and CDR2 as SYDVKM. Trimming removed 2 bases from V and 5 bases from J, with 12 bases in between. This CDR3 region has 15 residues.

The CDR3 region is CASRPQGQGDYGYTF. CDR3 sequence (DNA): TGCGCCAGCAGACCCCAGGGGCAGGGAGACTATGGCTACACCTTC. The chain carries TRBV5-1 and TRBJ1-2; D may be TRBD1 (6 bases). CDR3 length equals 15 residues. Trimming left V 5 bases short and J 3 bases short, with 17 bases between. The germline gives CDR1 SGHRS, CDR2 YFSETQ.

The V and J genes are TRBV6-1 and TRBJ2-2; D is ambiguous. V lost 4 bases and J 7 bases, leaving 10 bases between the germline ends. The CDR3 sequence is 13 residues long. Germline assignment: CDR1 MNHNS and CDR2 SASEGT. This chain's CDR3 is CASSAAPHGELFF. CDR3 coding DNA: TGTGCCAGCAGTGCAGCCCCCCACGGGGAGCTGTTTTTT.

The chain recombines TRBV5-1 with TRBJ2-2, with 11 bases lining up with TRBD2. The CDR3 runs to 17 residues. Germline V CDR1 and CDR2: SGHRS, YFSETQ. Trimming took 2 bases from V and 4 from J; bases not matched to a gene: 7. The CDR3 loop reads CASSFDLAGGGTGELFF. CDR3 coding DNA: TGCGCCAGCAGCTTCGACCTAGCGGGGGGCGGCACCGGGGAGCTGTTTTTT.

The CDR3 sequence: CASSVQAVPYEQYF. The CDR3 nucleotides read TGTGCCAGCAGCGTCCAAGCGGTTCCCTACGAGCAGTACTTC. The J gene is TRBJ2-7, the V gene TRBV9; TRBD2 might be the D (5 bases). CDR1 is SGDLS and CDR2 is YYNGEE in the germline V gene. The CDR3 extends over 14 amino acids. Trimming removed 2 bases from V and 2 bases from J, with 11 bases in between.

This chain joins TRBV28 and TRBJ2-1; D perhaps matches TRBD2 (5 bases). Trimming shortened V by 6 bases and J by 10 bases, and 16 bases separated the two germline ends. The CDR3 is made up of 13 amino acids. The germline gives CDR1 MDHEN, CDR2 SYDVKM. This chain's CDR3 is CASRLPLAGEQFF. CDR3 in DNA: TGTGCCAGCAGACTGCCCCTAGCTGGGGAGCAGTTCTTC.

The chain recombines TRBV19 with TRBJ1-2; D ambiguous. Per the germline V gene, CDR1 is LNHDA and CDR2 is SQIVND (reference sequence). V was clipped by 6 bases and J by 4 bases, with 12 bases between them. This CDR3 has 13 amino acids. The CDR3 loop is CASREGFSYGYTF. For the CDR3, the DNA is TGTGCCAGTAGAGAGGGCTTCTCCTATGGCTACACCTTC.

The CDR3 loop is CAGSPGDTGELFF. CDR3 coding DNA: TGTGCCGGCTCTCCAGGGGACACCGGGGAGCTGTTTTTT. The gene calls are TRBV9 and TRBJ2-2; D is perhaps TRBD1 (6 bases). The CDR3 contains 13 residues. V was clipped by 10 bases and J by 3 bases, with 13 bases between them. Germline V gives CDR1 SGDLS, CDR2 YYNGEE. Drawing the rest from reference TRBV9 and TRBJ2-2, the complete variable domain is DSGVTQTPKHLITATGQRVTLRCSPRSGDLSVYWYQQSLDQGLQFLIQYYNGEERAKGNILERFSAQQFPDLHSELNLSSLELGDSALYFCAGSPGDTGELFFGEGSRLTVL.

The J gene is TRBJ2-3, the V gene TRBV28, with D possibly TRBD2 on 6 matching bases. Trimming left V 3 bases short and J 4 bases short, with 11 bases between. In germline, CDR1 is MDHEN, CDR2 SYDVKM. The CDR3 covers 14 residues. Here the CDR3 reads CASSFGGGADTQYF. The CDR3 DNA reads TGTGCCAGCAGTTTCGGGGGTGGCGCAGATACGCAGTATTTT.

J is TRBJ2-2 and V is TRBV6-6; 8 positions agree with TRBD1. J was trimmed by 5 bases and V by 4 bases; bases with no gene match: 6. This CDR3 spans 15 amino acids. CDR1 is MNHNY and CDR2 is SVGAGI in the germline V gene (reference sequence). The CDR3 bases are TGTGCCAGCAGTTTGCACAGGGGGAGGACCGGGGAGCTGTTTTTT. Residues: CASSLHRGRTGELFF.

This clone was detected a few times. This chain joins TRBV18 and TRBJ2-5, with 16 bases matching TRBD2. V lost 4 bases to trimming and J lost 5 bases; unmatched junction nucleotides: 16. CDR3 length equals 20 residues. Germline assignment: CDR1 KGHSH and CDR2 LQKENI. DNA for the CDR3: TGTGCCAGCTCACAGATGCCGGGACTAGCGGGAGGGCCGAGTCTTGAGACCCAGTACTTC. This codes for CASSQMPGLAGGPSLETQYF.

This clone was seen only a few times. The CDR3 region has the DNA TGTGCCAGCAGCCGCCTTACAGGGGGTAAGGAAAAACTGTTTTTT. This codes for CASSRLTGGKEKLFF. J is TRBJ1-4 and V is TRBV9, with 8 bases fitting TRBD1. The J segment lost 8 bases and the V segment lost 4 bases, leaving 10 bases of the junction unmatched. The germline V gene encodes CDR1 SGDLS and CDR2 YYNGEE. The CDR3 contains 15 residues. Variable domain in full (rest from reference TRBV9 and TRBJ1-4): DSGVTQTPKHLITATGQRVTLRCSPRSGDLSVYWYQQSLDQGLQFLIQYYNGEERAKGNILERFSAQQFPDLHSELNLSSLELGDSALYFCASSRLTGGKEKLFFGSGTQLSVL.

The V call is TRBV6-6, the J call TRBJ2-2; 13 bases map to TRBD2. CDR1 and CDR2 (germline): MNHNY, SVGAGI (reference sequence). J lost 5 bases, V lost 6 bases, and 6 bases had no gene match. The CDR3 loop spans 16 amino acids. The CDR3 sequence: CASSPRLAGGTGELFF. CDR3 in DNA: TGTGCCAGCAGCCCTAGACTAGCGGGGGGAACCGGGGAGCTGTTTTTT.

This rearrangement joins TRBV29-1 to TRBJ2-3; D may be TRBD1 (6 bases). Germline assignment: CDR1 SQVTM and CDR2 ANQGSEA. Between the trimmed V and J ends, which lost 6 bases and 4 bases, there was a span of 20 bases. The CDR3 covers 15 residues. The CDR3 protein is CSVRAGDRGPDTQYF. The DNA for the CDR3 is TGCAGCGTCCGGGCAGGGGATCGGGGACCAGATACGCAGTATTTT.

In DNA, the CDR3 is TGTGCCAGCGGGGGACTAGCGGAGAACAATGAGCAGTTCTTC. Translating it yields CASGGLAENNEQFF. The V and J genes are TRBV11-2 and TRBJ2-1, with 11 bases matching TRBD2. J lost 5 bases, V lost 8 bases, and 5 bases had no gene match. Germline V gene sequence: CDR1 SGHAT, CDR2 FQNNGV. The CDR3 has 14 amino acids.

This chain links TRBV19 with TRBJ1-2; TRBD1 aligns across 8 bases. The CDR3 covers 14 residues. V dropped 6 bases and J dropped 3; count of bases not matched to a gene: 6. CDR1 and CDR2 (germline): LNHDA, SQIVND (reference sequence). DNA for the CDR3: TGTGCCAGTAGGGCAGGGGGCGCGGACTATGGCTACACCTTC. It specifies CASRAGGADYGYTF.

The V and J genes are TRBV5-4 and TRBJ1-4; 9 nucleotides agree with TRBD1. Germline V lookup: CDR1 SGHNT, CDR2 YYREEE (reference sequence). V shed 4 bases, J shed 4 bases, and the junction held 8 bases outside the gene matches. The CDR3 extends over 16 amino acids. The CDR3 coding sequence is TGTGCCAGCAGCCGTGATCCGGGACAGGGTAATGAAAAACTGTTTTTT. Translated, it gives CASSRDPGQGNEKLFF.

J is TRBJ1-2 and V is TRBV18; D not certain. This CDR3 has 14 amino acids. Trimming stripped 3 bases from V and 6 bases from J, with 14 bases between. In germline, CDR1 is KGHSH, CDR2 LQKENI. CDR3: CASSPAGVGDGYTF. The CDR3 DNA is TGTGCCAGCTCACCCGCCGGGGTAGGCGATGGCTACACCTTC.

This chain joins TRBV5-1 and TRBJ2-5; tentative D call: TRBD2 (7 bases). Germline values: CDR1 SGHRS, CDR2 YFSETQ. This CDR3 is 16 amino acids long. V lost 4 bases and J 4 bases, leaving 20 bases between the germline ends. The CDR3 nucleotides are TGCGCCAGCAGCATCGACGGACAGCGGGGAGGAGAGACCCAGTACTTC. Its translation: CASSIDGQRGGETQYF. The whole variable domain, filled in from reference TRBV5-1 and TRBJ2-5, reads KAGVTQTPRYLIKTRGQQVTLSCSPISGHRSVSWYQQTPGQGLQFLFEYFSETQRNKGNFPGRFSGRQFSNSRSEMNVSTLELGDSALYLCASSIDGQRGGETQYFGPGTRLLVL.

In its sample, this clone was seen once. The rearrangement links TRBV28 to TRBJ1-5; D might be TRBD1 (5 bases). V lost 6 bases and J lost 3, with 12 bases in between. Germline V lookup: CDR1 MDHEN, CDR2 SYDVKM. This CDR3 region has 14 residues. DNA for the CDR3: TGTGCCAGCAGGGCTAGACAGATCAATCAGCCCCAGCATTTT. It yields the protein CASRARQINQPQHF.

This clone was picked up one time. This sample also contains other DNA sequences that code for the same CDR3. The V and J genes are TRBV11-2 and TRBJ2-5; no clear D. Trimming pared 5 bases from V and 1 base from J, leaving 2 bases between. This CDR3 is built from 11 residues. CDR1 and CDR2 from the germline V gene are SGHAT and FQNNGV. The CDR3: CASSLQETQYF. CDR3 sequence (DNA): TGTGCCAGCAGCCTCCAAGAGACCCAGTACTTC. Full variable domain (outside the CDR3, taken from reference TRBV11-2 and TRBJ2-5): EAGVAQSPRYKIIEKRQSVAFWCNPISGHATLYWYQQILGQGPKLLIQFQNNGVVDDSQLPKDRFSAERLKGVDSTLKIQPAKLEDSAVYLCASSLQETQYFGPGTRLLVL.

The chain is built from TRBV5-1 and TRBJ2-5; D is perhaps TRBD2 (6 bases). Trimming removed 5 bases from V and 3 bases from J, with 14 bases in between. Germline V CDR1 and CDR2: SGHRS, YFSETQ. The CDR3 loop spans 14 amino acids. The CDR3 coding sequence is TGCGCCAGCAGGGAAGAGGTAGCGGAAGAGACCCAGTACTTC. This translates into CASREEVAEETQYF.